This section outlines one T cell receptor beta chain sequence together with its context. What antigen it recognizes has not been identified. Base qualities are not recorded, but no much larger clone differs from it by a single base. The trim is 9 bases for V and 0 bases for J, with a gap of 9 bases between the germline ends. CDR1 SNHLY and CDR2 FYNNEI were looked up in the germline V gene. The CDR3 numbers 14 residues from cysteine through phenylalanine. Kept here is only the CDR3 DNA, which spans 42 bases and is read in frame from base 1. One collaborating source in Seattle enrolled patients while the patients were actively infected and followed the patients over time throughout the course of disease. The collaborating institutions used their own protocols to collect whole blood in K2EDTA tubes. For TCRbeta analysis, collaborators shipped samples in one of three forms: frozen whole blood, isolated PBMCs, or DNA extracted from either of those sample types.

The immunoSEQ Assay, a bias-controlled multiplex PCR, was used to amplify TCRbeta CDR3 regions from genomic DNA. In the source study's methods: The number of nucleated cells in each sample was estimated from the amplification of reference gene primers within the assay. To quantify the absolute abundance of each unique TCRbeta CDR3 rearrangement, sequence reads were collapsed and filtered. For each sample, productive Simpson clonality was calculated as the square root of Simpson's diversity index across productive rearrangements. TCRdb's version of the immuneACCESS table is confined to in-frame rearrangements and falls short of the full clone set. An unresolved V gene accounts for under half of the shortfall where checked; the remainder is of unknown origin. That table furnishes V, J and clone size, whereas the DNA furnished D and trimming. For this sample there are 200,000 to 300,000 clones; approximately 80% appear just once. The ten most abundant clones make up 6.5% to 8.5% of the sample.

This entry belongs to a study of blood T cell repertoires in COVID-19 (dated by TCRdb to about 2020). For the wider study: Samples covering the acute and convalescent phases of COVID-19 were provided by collaborators in the United States, Italy and Spain. Sample metadata almost always included a de-identified subject ID, COVID-19 status, age in years and sex. The prospective study material was composed of cDNA or gDNA derived from T cells, B-cell-depleted T cells, or PBMCs. Samples came from the ongoing ImmuneRACE study (first 160 participants) plus 1,254 subjects from 6 global collaborators. The dataset comprised deeply sampled blood TCRbeta repertoires from subjects exposed to, actively infected with, or recovered from COVID-19. The repertoires were released in a freely available public database intended as a resource for research on the immune response to SARS-CoV-2. Where HLA class I and class II types were available, the types were taken from metadata supplied by the sample provider, not from assay-based typing. Paper-wide results and their limitations: How much clinical and demographic metadata was included differed by source and by participant, and the metadata was provided uncurated.

Sample: peripheral blood. The sequence links TRBV2 to TRBJ1-6; a tentative D match to TRBD1 spans 6 bases. This receptor was obtained from a woman aged 80 or over with COVID-19, enrolled during active disease. The CDR3 here reads CASEGGSYNSPLHF. The DNA sequence is as follows: TGTGCCAGTGAAGGGGGCTCCTATAATTCACCCCTCCACTTT.